The TCR beta chain described here comes from a study of beta chain features in type 1 diabetes. Germline CDR1 and CDR2: ENHRY and SYGVKD. The CDR3 extends over 16 amino acids. Trimming pared 10 bases from V and 0 bases from J, leaving 20 bases between. Investigators reverse transcribed all isolated RNA, so they sequenced expressed TCRB transcripts. Reads from naive, central memory and regulatory T cell samples averaged approximately 3.4 million. Assay used: immunoSEQ multiplex PCR; TCRdb lists only in-frame clones, some missing. The profile shows about 260,000 clones, roughly 21% of them singletons. Concerning this clone itself: Antigen unknown.

CD45RO/CCR7/CD25/CD127/CD95/CD27 separated CD4+ naive, central memory, regulatory and stem cell-like memory cells by sorting. Study-level results: In patients and controls equally, PCR might favor templates that are shorter. Among patients with Type 1 diabetes, TCRB CDR3s were moderately but significantly shorter in every one of the four CD4+ subsets. Among patients, naive, central memory and Treg TCRB repertoires appeared more similar than among healthy donors.

Sequencing was carried out using naive CD4+ T cells from blood. This receptor was identified in a woman aged 40 to 50 with type 1 diabetes. The V call is TRBV10-3, the J call TRBJ2-3; D is possibly TRBD2 (7 bases). The CDR3 region is CATRAGRGRSTDTQYF. DNA for the CDR3: TGTGCCACCCGGGCGGGGCGGGGGCGAAGCACAGATACGCAGTATTTT.